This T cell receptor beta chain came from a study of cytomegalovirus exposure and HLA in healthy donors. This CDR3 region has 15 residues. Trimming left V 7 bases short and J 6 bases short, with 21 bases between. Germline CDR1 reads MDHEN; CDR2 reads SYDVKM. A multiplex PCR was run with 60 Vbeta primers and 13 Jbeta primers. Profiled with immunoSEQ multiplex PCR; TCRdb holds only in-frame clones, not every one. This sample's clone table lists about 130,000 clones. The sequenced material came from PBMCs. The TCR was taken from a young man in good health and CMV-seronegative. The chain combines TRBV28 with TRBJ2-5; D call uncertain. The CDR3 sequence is CASTEVGSRVQTQYF. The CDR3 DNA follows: TGTGCCAGCACTGAGGTGGGTTCCCGGGTACAGACCCAGTACTTC.